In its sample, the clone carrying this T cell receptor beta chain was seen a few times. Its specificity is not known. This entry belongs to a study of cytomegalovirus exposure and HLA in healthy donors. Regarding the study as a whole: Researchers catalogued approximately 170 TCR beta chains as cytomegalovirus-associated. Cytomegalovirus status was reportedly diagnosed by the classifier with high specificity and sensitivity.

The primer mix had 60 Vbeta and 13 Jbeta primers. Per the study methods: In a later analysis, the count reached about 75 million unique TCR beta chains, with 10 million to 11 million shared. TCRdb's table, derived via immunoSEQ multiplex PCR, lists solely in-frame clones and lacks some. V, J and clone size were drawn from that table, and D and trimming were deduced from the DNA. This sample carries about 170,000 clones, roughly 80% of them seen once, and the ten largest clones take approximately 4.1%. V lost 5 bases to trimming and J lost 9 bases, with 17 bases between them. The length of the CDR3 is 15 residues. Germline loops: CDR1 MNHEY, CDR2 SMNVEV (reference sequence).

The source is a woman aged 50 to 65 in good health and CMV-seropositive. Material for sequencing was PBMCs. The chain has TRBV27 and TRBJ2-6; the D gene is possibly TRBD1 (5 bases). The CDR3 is CASSPPQGPGNVLTF. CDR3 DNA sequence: TGTGCCAGCAGTCCACCGCAGGGTCCGGGCAACGTCCTGACTTTC.